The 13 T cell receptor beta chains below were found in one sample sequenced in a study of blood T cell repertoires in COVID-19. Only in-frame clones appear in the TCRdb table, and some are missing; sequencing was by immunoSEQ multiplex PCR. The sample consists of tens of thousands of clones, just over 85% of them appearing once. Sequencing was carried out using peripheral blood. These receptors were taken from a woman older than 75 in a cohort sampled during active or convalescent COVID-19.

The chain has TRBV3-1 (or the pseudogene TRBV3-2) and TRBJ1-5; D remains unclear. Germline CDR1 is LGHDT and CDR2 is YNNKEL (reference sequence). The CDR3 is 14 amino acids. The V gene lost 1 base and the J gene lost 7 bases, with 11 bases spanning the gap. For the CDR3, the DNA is TGTGCCAGCAGCCAAGTGGGAGGTGGGCAGCCCCAGCATTTT. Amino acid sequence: CASSQVGGGQPQHF.

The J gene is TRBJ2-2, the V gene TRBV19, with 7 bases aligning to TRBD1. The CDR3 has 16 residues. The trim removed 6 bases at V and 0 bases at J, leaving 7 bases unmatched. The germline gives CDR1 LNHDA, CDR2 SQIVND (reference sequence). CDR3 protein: CASRTAGTANTGELFF. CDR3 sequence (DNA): TGTGCCAGTAGAACGGCCGGGACAGCGAACACCGGGGAGCTGTTTTTT.

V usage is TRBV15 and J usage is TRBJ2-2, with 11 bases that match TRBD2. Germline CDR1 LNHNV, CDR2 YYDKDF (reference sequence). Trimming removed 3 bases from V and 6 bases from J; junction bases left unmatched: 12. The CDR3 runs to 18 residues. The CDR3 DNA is TGTGCCACCAGCAGCTTGGGACTAGCGGTTTTTCGGGCCGGGGAGCTGTTTTTT. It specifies CATSSLGLAVFRAGELFF.

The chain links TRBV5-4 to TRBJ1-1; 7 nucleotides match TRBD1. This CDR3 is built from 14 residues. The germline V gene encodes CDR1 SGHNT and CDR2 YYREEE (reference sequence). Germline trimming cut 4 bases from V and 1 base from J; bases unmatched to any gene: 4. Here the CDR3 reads CASSPGQTNTEAFF. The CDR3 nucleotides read TGTGCCAGCAGCCCGGGACAGACGAACACTGAAGCTTTCTTT.

The CDR3 region has the DNA TGTGCCACCAGTGACCAGACAGGGGGCGCAGAGCAGCCCCAGCATTTT. It codes for CATSDQTGGAEQPQHF. The V call is TRBV24-1, the J call TRBJ1-5; 10 bases align to TRBD1. Germline trimming cut 4 bases from V and 7 bases from J; bases unmatched to any gene: 9. Germline V gene lookup returns CDR1 KGHDR and CDR2 SFDVKD. The CDR3 loop spans 16 amino acids.

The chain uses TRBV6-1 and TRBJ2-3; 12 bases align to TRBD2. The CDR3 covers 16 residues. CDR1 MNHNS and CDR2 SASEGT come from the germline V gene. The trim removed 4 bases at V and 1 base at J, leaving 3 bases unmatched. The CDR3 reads CASSAASGGGTDTQYF. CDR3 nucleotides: TGTGCCAGCAGTGCAGCTAGCGGGGGGGGCACAGATACGCAGTATTTT.

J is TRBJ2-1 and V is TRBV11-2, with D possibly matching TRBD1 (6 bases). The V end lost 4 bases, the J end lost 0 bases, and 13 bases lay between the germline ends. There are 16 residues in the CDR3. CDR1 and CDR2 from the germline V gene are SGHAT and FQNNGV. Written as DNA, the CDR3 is TGTGCCAGCAGCTGGACAGAATTTAGCTCCTACAATGAGCAGTTCTTC. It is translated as CASSWTEFSSYNEQFF.

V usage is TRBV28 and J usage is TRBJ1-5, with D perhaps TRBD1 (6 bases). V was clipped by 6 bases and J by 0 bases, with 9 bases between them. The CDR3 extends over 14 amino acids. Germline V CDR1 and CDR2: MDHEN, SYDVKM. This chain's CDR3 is CASSRQVSNQPQHF. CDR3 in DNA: TGTGCCAGCAGCCGACAGGTTAGCAATCAGCCCCAGCATTTT. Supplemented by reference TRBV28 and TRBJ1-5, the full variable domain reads DVKVTQSSRYLVKRTGEKVFLECVQDMDHENMFWYRQDPGLGLRLIYFSYDVKMKEKGDIPEGYSVSREKKERFSLILESASTNQTSMYLCASSRQVSNQPQHFGDGTRLSIL.

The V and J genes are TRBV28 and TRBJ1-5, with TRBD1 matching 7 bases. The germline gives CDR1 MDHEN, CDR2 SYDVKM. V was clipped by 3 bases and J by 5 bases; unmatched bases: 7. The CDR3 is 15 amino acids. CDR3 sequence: CASSLVDRTDQPQHF. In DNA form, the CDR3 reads TGTGCCAGCAGTTTGGTGGACAGGACCGATCAGCCCCAGCATTTT.

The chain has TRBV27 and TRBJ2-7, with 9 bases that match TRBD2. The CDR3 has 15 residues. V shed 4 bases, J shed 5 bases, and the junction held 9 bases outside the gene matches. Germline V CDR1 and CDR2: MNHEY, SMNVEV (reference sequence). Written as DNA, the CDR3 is TGTGCCAGCAGTTCACCTCTAGCGGGATCGAACGAGCAGTACTTC. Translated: CASSSPLAGSNEQYF.

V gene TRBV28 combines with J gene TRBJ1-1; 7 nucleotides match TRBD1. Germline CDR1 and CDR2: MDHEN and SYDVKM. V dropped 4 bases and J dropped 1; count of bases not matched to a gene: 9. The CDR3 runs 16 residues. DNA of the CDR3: TGTGCCAGCAGTTCAGGGGGTCGGGGAAAGAACACTGAAGCTTTCTTT. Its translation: CASSSGGRGKNTEAFF.

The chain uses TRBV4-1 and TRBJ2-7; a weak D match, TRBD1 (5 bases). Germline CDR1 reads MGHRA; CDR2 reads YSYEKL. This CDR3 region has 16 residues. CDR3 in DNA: TGCGCCAGCAGCCAAGATATTGGGGCAGGGCGCAATTCTTTTCTCGTC. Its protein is CASSQDIGAGRNSFLV.

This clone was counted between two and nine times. DNA of the CDR3: TGCGCCAGCAGCCTCGGGACAGAATACAATGAGCAGTTCTTC. This gives the protein CASSLGTEYNEQFF. The chain employs TRBV5-1 and TRBJ2-1, with 7 nucleotides matching TRBD1. The CDR3 is 14 residues long. CDR1 is SGHRS, CDR2 YFSETQ, per germline. Trimming removed 4 bases from V and 4 bases from J; junction bases left unmatched: 5.